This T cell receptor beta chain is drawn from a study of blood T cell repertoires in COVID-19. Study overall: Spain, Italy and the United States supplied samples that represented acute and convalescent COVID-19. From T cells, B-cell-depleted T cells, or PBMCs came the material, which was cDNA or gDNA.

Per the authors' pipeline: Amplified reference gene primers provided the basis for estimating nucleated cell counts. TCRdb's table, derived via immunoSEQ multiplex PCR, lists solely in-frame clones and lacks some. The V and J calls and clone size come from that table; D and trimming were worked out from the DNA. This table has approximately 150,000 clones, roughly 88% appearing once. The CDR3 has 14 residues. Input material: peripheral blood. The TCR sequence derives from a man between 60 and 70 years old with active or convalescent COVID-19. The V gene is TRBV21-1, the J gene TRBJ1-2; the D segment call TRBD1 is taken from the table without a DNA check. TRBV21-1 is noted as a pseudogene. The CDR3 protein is CASSGRDRHYGYTF. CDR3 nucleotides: TGTGCCAGCAGCGGCCGGGACAGACATTATGGCTACACCTTC.